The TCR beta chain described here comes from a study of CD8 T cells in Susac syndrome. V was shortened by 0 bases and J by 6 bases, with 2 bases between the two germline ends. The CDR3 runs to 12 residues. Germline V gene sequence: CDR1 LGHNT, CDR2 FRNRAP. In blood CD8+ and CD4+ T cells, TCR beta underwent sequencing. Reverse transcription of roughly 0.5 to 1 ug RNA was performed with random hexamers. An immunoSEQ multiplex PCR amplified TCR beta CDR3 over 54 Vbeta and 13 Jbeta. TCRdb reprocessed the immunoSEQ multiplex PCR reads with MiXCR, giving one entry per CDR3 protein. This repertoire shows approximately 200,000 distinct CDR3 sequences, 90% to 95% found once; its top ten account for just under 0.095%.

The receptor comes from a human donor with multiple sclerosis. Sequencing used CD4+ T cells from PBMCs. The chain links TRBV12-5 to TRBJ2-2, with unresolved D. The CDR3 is CASGLVAGELFF. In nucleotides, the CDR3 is TGTGCTAGTGGTTTGGTAGCCGGGGAGCTGTTTTTT.